This T cell receptor beta chain was sequenced for a study of blood T cell repertoires in COVID-19. In the original analysis: How many nucleated cells were present was estimated from reference gene primer amplification. Method: immunoSEQ multiplex PCR; TCRdb's copy keeps in-frame clones and lacks some. From that table come the V and J calls and clone size; the DNA was used to work out D and trimming. Counted here are hundreds of thousands of clones, 90% occurring once; the ten biggest clones make up roughly 16%. The CDR3 runs 16 residues. J lost 0 bases, V lost 3 bases, and 2 bases had no gene match. From germline, CDR1 is LNHNV and CDR2 YYDKDF (reference sequence). Participants in the exposed group had met a COVID-19 case in the 2 weeks before joining the study.

The rearrangement links TRBV15 to TRBJ2-1, with TRBD1 identical over 10 bases. Sequencing was performed on PBMCs or T cells enriched from blood (not recorded which). The receptor's source is a man aged 25 to 45 who had been exposed to COVID-19. CDR3 region: CATSRDRGDSYNEQFF. The CDR3 DNA reads TGTGCCACCAGCAGGGACAGGGGGGACTCCTACAATGAGCAGTTCTTC.